The 27 T cell receptor beta chains below come from one sample, sequenced in a study of blood T cell repertoires in COVID-19. Profiling relied on immunoSEQ multiplex PCR, and the TCRdb table lists in-frame clones only, not all of them. The sample has about 200,000 clones; more than 75% are singletons. Sequencing input: peripheral blood. These receptors were collected from a man aged 50 to 59 with acute or convalescent COVID-19.

The rearrangement uses TRBV12-3 or TRBV12-4 and TRBJ1-5; TRBD1 might be the D (6 bases). Trimming pared 4 bases from V and 9 bases from J, leaving 10 bases between. The CDR3 runs 12 residues. CDR3 coding DNA: TGTGCCAGCAGTTCACAACAGGGGCCCCAGCATTTT. Amino acid sequence: CASSSQQGPQHF.

The J gene is TRBJ1-6, the V gene TRBV6-6, with no clear D. Germline CDR1 and CDR2: MNHNY and SVGAGI (reference sequence). Deletions cut 6 bases from V and 0 bases from J, with 12 bases between. The CDR3 runs to 16 residues. CDR3 bases: TGTGCCAGCAGGTCCCCGAGGCACTCCTATAATTCACCCCTCCACTTT. Amino acids: CASRSPRHSYNSPLHF.

The V and J genes are TRBV2 and TRBJ1-5, with D possibly being TRBD1 (6 bases). Germline V gene sequence: CDR1 SNHLY, CDR2 FYNNEI. The CDR3 covers 15 residues. With 7 bases removed from V and 1 base from J, the gap between germline ends came to 14 bases. CDR3 residues: CASTNGQKSNQPQHF. The CDR3 DNA sequence: TGTGCCAGCACAAATGGACAGAAAAGCAATCAGCCCCAGCATTTT.

The chain is built from TRBV7-2 and TRBJ2-2, with D possibly being TRBD1 (6 bases). Germline loops: CDR1 SGHTA, CDR2 FQGNSA. V lost 8 bases and J 4 bases, leaving 14 bases between the germline ends. CDR3 length: 14 residues. CDR3 sequence (DNA): TGTGCCAGCCGCGAGAGGGGGAGCACCGGGGAGCTGTTTTTT. Its protein is CASRERGSTGELFF.

The J gene is TRBJ2-3, the V gene TRBV10-1, with a tentative D call TRBD1 (6 bases). Germline V gives CDR1 WNHNN, CDR2 SYGVQD (reference sequence). The CDR3 has 16 residues. Trimming removed 0 bases from V and 1 base from J, with 11 bases in between. The CDR3 DNA reads as TGCGCCAGCAGTGAGTCCGACAGGCCTGGCACAGATACGCAGTATTTT. Protein product: CASSESDRPGTDTQYF.

V gene TRBV7-8 combines with J gene TRBJ2-5; possible D gene TRBD1, 6 bases. The CDR3 is 15 amino acids. V lost 4 bases to trimming and J lost 5 bases, with 17 bases between them. Germline CDR1 reads SGHVS; CDR2 reads FQNEAQ. CDR3 amino acids: CASSSLGAPPETQYF. DNA of the CDR3: TGTGCCAGCAGCTCGTTGGGGGCTCCCCCGGAGACCCAGTACTTC.

This rearrangement joins TRBV5-1 to TRBJ1-1; 9 nucleotides align to TRBD1. V dropped 4 bases and J dropped 4; count of bases not matched to a gene: 5. Germline lookup yields CDR1 SGHRS and CDR2 YFSETQ. The CDR3 runs 14 residues. CDR3 in amino acids: CASSPGQGGTEAFF. The CDR3 DNA follows: TGCGCCAGCAGCCCGGGACAGGGAGGCACTGAAGCTTTCTTT.

The genes are TRBV27 and TRBJ1-5; no clear D. Germline CDR1 and CDR2: MNHEY and SMNVEV (reference sequence). This CDR3 contains 15 residues. Between the trimmed V and J ends, which lost 5 bases and 5 bases, there was a span of 16 bases. CDR3 protein: CASSTRRRAHQPQHF. The CDR3 DNA is TGTGCCAGCAGTACCCGAAGGCGGGCCCATCAGCCCCAGCATTTT.

The rearrangement joins TRBV5-1 to TRBJ1-2; D perhaps matches TRBD1 (6 bases). V was shortened by 0 bases and J by 4 bases, with 13 bases between the two germline ends. CDR1 is SGHRS, CDR2 YFSETQ, per germline. This CDR3 is 15 amino acids long. For the CDR3, the DNA is TGCGCCAGCAGCTTGGGTCAGGGGAGAATCTATGGCTACACCTTC. Translating it yields CASSLGQGRIYGYTF.

This chain links TRBV29-1 with TRBJ2-3, with D possibly being TRBD2 (5 bases). With 7 bases removed from V and 2 bases from J, the gap between germline ends came to 13 bases. This CDR3 contains 13 residues. CDR1 SQVTM and CDR2 ANQGSEA come from the germline V gene. The DNA for the CDR3 is TGCAGCGCCCAAGGTGGACTCACAGATACGCAGTATTTT. Encoded protein: CSAQGGLTDTQYF.

Here the CDR3 reads CASSLTGAAQPQHF. Written as DNA, the CDR3 is TGTGCCAGCAGCCTAACAGGGGCGGCCCAGCCCCAGCATTTT. The chain couples TRBV27 to TRBJ1-5; TRBD1 aligns across 7 bases. Trimming removed 6 bases from V and 7 bases from J; junction bases left unmatched: 9. Germline lookup yields CDR1 MNHEY and CDR2 SMNVEV (reference sequence). The CDR3 sequence is 14 residues long.

V usage is TRBV27 and J usage is TRBJ1-5, with D possibly TRBD1 on 6 matching bases. The germline CDR1 and CDR2 sequences are MNHEY and SMNVEV (reference sequence). The CDR3 runs 17 residues. The V end lost 6 bases, the J end lost 6 bases, and 24 bases lay between the germline ends. CDR3 sequence: CASSPRWTDTRSQPQHF. CDR3 sequence (DNA): TGTGCCAGCAGCCCACGCTGGACAGATACAAGGTCTCAGCCCCAGCATTTT.

The chain is built from TRBV5-4 and TRBJ1-1; tentatively, D is TRBD1 (5 bases). CDR1 SGHNT and CDR2 YYREEE come from the germline V gene (reference sequence). V shed 0 bases and J shed 2 bases, with 8 bases lying between them. This CDR3 region has 14 residues. The CDR3 sequence: CASSLGQTNTEAFF. The CDR3 DNA is TGTGCCAGCAGCTTGGGACAGACAAACACTGAAGCTTTCTTT. Complete variable domain (other parts from reference TRBV5-4 and TRBJ1-1): ETGVTQSPTHLIKTRGQQVTLRCSSQSGHNTVSWYQQALGQGPQFIFQYYREEENGRGNFPPRFSGLQFPNYSSELNVNALELDDSALYLCASSLGQTNTEAFFGQGTRLTVV.

The CDR3 sequence is CASSYNRGGNTGELFF. The CDR3 DNA reads TGTGCCAGCAGTTACAACAGGGGGGGGAACACCGGGGAGCTGTTTTTT. V usage is TRBV6-5 and J usage is TRBJ2-2; D perhaps matches TRBD1 (8 bases). CDR3 length: 16 amino acids. Germline-derived CDR1 and CDR2 are MNHEY and SVGAGI. Trimming took 2 bases from V and 1 from J, leaving 11 bases between them.

The chain has TRBV12-3 or TRBV12-4 and TRBJ1-1; D is undetermined. The CDR3 spans 12 residues. The V end was cut by 3 bases, the J end by 11 bases, with 13 bases between. This CDR3 is CASSFVRSAAFF. CDR3 nucleotides: TGTGCCAGCAGTTTTGTTAGGTCAGCGGCTTTCTTT.

This clone occurred a few times. The V gene is TRBV24-1, the J gene TRBJ2-7; TRBD1 aligns across 8 bases. V was clipped by 7 bases and J by 3 bases; unmatched bases: 4. The CDR3 loop spans 13 amino acids. Germline V CDR1 and CDR2: KGHDR, SFDVKD. The CDR3 here is CATSTDRGYEQYF. The CDR3 nucleotides are TGTGCCACCAGCACCGACAGGGGCTACGAGCAGTACTTC.

V gene TRBV4-2 combines with J gene TRBJ1-2; D ambiguous. Trimming removed 0 bases at V and 4 bases at J, with 9 bases between. The CDR3 spans 14 residues. CDR1 and CDR2 (germline): LGHNA, YNFKEQ. For the CDR3, the DNA is TGTGCCAGCAGCCAAGATGCTAATCCCTATGGCTACACCTTC. The encoded protein is CASSQDANPYGYTF.

This rearrangement joins TRBV11-2 to TRBJ2-3; D not resolved. Germline V gene data show CDR1 as SGHAT and CDR2 as FQNNGV. The CDR3 covers 11 residues. V was pared by 6 bases and J by 2 bases, with 3 bases between. The CDR3 DNA follows: TGTGCCAGCAGATACACAGATACGCAGTATTTT. Its translation: CASRYTDTQYF. Looking up the rest from reference TRBV11-2 and TRBJ2-3 gives the full variable domain: EAGVAQSPRYKIIEKRQSVAFWCNPISGHATLYWYQQILGQGPKLLIQFQNNGVVDDSQLPKDRFSAERLKGVDSTLKIQPAKLEDSAVYLCASRYTDTQYFGPGTRLTVL.

The V call is TRBV5-1, the J call TRBJ2-7; TRBD1 aligns across 9 bases. V dropped 4 bases and J dropped 2; count of bases not matched to a gene: 7. The germline V gene encodes CDR1 SGHRS and CDR2 YFSETQ. The CDR3 spans 15 residues. DNA for the CDR3: TGCGCCAGCAGCGCAACCGGGACAGGGCCCTACGAGCAGTACTTC. Its translation: CASSATGTGPYEQYF.

This clone was observed a few times. The gene calls are TRBV7-2 and TRBJ1-2, with D uncertain. The CDR3 covers 16 residues. Trimming left V 1 base short and J 7 bases short, with 19 bases between. CDR1 SGHTA and CDR2 FQGNSA come from the germline V gene. The CDR3 DNA sequence: TGTGCCAGCAGCTTAGTCCGGCGCCCCGAGTGGAGTGGCTACACCTTC. Amino acids: CASSLVRRPEWSGYTF.

This chain uses TRBV6-5 with TRBJ2-1; TRBD1 matches 11 bases. CDR3 size: 15 residues. The V segment lost 6 bases and the J segment 6 bases; nucleotides outside the gene matches: 7. In germline, CDR1 is MNHEY, CDR2 SVGAGI. This CDR3 reads CASRGVGTGGNEQFF. In DNA, the CDR3 is TGTGCCAGCAGGGGCGTCGGGACAGGGGGCAATGAGCAGTTCTTC.

The chain is built from TRBV27 and TRBJ2-6; possibly TRBD1 for D (5 bases). CDR3 size: 18 residues. Germline values: CDR1 MNHEY, CDR2 SMNVEV (reference sequence). Trimming removed 6 bases from V and 2 bases from J, with 20 bases in between. CDR3 bases: TGTGCCAGCAGACCGTCAGGGAATAGGGGTCCTGGGGCCAACGTCCTGACTTTC. Translation: CASRPSGNRGPGANVLTF.

The J gene is TRBJ1-3, the V gene TRBV2; the D is unclear. This CDR3 is built from 14 residues. The V end lost 4 bases, the J end lost 1 base, and 8 bases lay between the germline ends. Germline V gives CDR1 SNHLY, CDR2 FYNNEI. The CDR3 nucleotides read TGTGCCAGCAGTGTCGCGGTTTCTGGAAACACCATATATTTT. Its protein is CASSVAVSGNTIYF.

The rearrangement links TRBV6-5 to TRBJ1-5; D uncertain. Trimming took 6 bases from V and 0 from J, leaving 3 bases between them. The CDR3 loop spans 12 amino acids. Germline V gene lookup returns CDR1 MNHEY and CDR2 SVGAGI. The CDR3 reads CASRYSNQPQHF. In DNA form, the CDR3 reads TGTGCCAGCAGATATAGCAATCAGCCCCAGCATTTT.

The chain joins TRBV6-5 to TRBJ2-7, with a weak D call TRBD1 (6 bases). CDR3 length: 14 amino acids. V shed 4 bases and J shed 5 bases, with 15 bases lying between them. Germline CDR1 and CDR2: MNHEY and SVGAGI. The CDR3 region has the DNA TGTGCCAGCAGTTCGCCACAGGGTTCCCACGAGCAGTACTTC. Its translation: CASSSPQGSHEQYF.

The chain employs TRBV18 and TRBJ1-2; 7 nucleotides agree with TRBD1. V trimming: 5 bases; J trimming: 6 bases; junction bases outside the gene matches: 15. This CDR3 spans 16 amino acids. Per the germline V gene, CDR1 is KGHSH and CDR2 is LQKENI. CDR3 sequence reads: CASSGNAGTVGDGYTF. The CDR3 nucleotides are TGTGCCAGCTCAGGGAACGCCGGGACAGTGGGAGATGGCTACACCTTC. The full variable domain, its missing parts supplied by reference TRBV18 and TRBJ1-2, is NAGVMQNPRHLVRRRGQEARLRCSPMKGHSHVYWYRQLPEEGLKFMVYLQKENIIDESGMPKERFSAEFPKEGPSILRIQQVVRGDSAAYFCASSGNAGTVGDGYTFGSGTRLTVV.

This chain links TRBV7-6 with TRBJ2-2; 8 bases agree with TRBD1. With 0 bases clipped from V and 5 bases from J, the junction kept 2 bases outside the gene matches. Germline CDR1 and CDR2: SGHVS and FNYEAQ. This CDR3 is 15 amino acids long. Written as DNA, the CDR3 is TGTGCCAGCAGCTTAGCGACAGGGGCAACCGGGGAGCTGTTTTTT. This sequence encodes CASSLATGATGELFF.